Below are 20 T cell receptor beta chains sequenced from a single sample in a study of cytomegalovirus exposure and HLA in healthy donors. The PCR ran on 60 Vbeta and 13 Jbeta primers. Here immunoSEQ multiplex PCR was the method, and the copy in TCRdb shows in-frame clones only, minus some. This sample carries 85,000 to 100,000 clones, roughly 80% of them seen once, and the ten largest clones take approximately 7.4%. Sequencing was carried out using PBMCs. These receptors were obtained from a man aged 50 to 59 in good health and CMV-seropositive.

The V call is TRBV10-3, the J call TRBJ2-7; a possible D gene is TRBD2 (5 bases). With 5 bases removed from V and 2 bases from J, the gap between germline ends came to 7 bases. The CDR3 is 12 amino acids. CDR1 is ENHRY and CDR2 is SYGVKD in the germline V gene. CDR3 amino acids: CAISPGTYEQYF. CDR3 nucleotides: TGTGCCATCAGTCCCGGGACCTACGAGCAGTACTTC.

The genes are TRBV28 and TRBJ2-7; possible D gene TRBD2, 5 bases. This CDR3 spans 14 amino acids. The germline V and J ends were trimmed by 2 bases and 5 bases, with 13 bases remaining between them. Germline V gene lookup returns CDR1 MDHEN and CDR2 SYDVKM. CDR3 loop: CASSLGSGINEQYF. CDR3 DNA: TGTGCCAGCAGTTTAGGCTCGGGGATCAACGAGCAGTACTTC.

The J gene is TRBJ2-3, the V gene TRBV5-4, with TRBD1 identical over 9 bases. CDR1 and CDR2 (germline): SGHNT, YYREEE (reference sequence). Trimming at V came to 4 bases and at J to 5 bases, leaving 8 bases not matched to a gene. This CDR3 is 15 amino acids long. The CDR3 DNA reads as TGTGCCAGCAGCGGGCGGGACAGGGAAGTAGATACGCAGTATTTT. Protein: CASSGRDREVDTQYF.

The chain has TRBV5-5 and TRBJ2-7; 7 nucleotides line up with TRBD1. The junction had 10 bases not matched to a gene; V was cut back by 4 bases and J by 6 bases. The CDR3 sequence is 14 residues long. Germline values: CDR1 SGHKS, CDR2 YYEKEE (reference sequence). CDR3: CASSVMQGVAEQYF. The CDR3 DNA follows: TGTGCCAGCAGCGTGATGCAGGGGGTGGCCGAGCAGTACTTC.

The chain carries TRBV19 and TRBJ2-7, with D unclear. V was trimmed by 2 bases and J by 3 bases, leaving 5 bases between them. CDR1 LNHDA and CDR2 SQIVND come from the germline V gene (reference sequence). The CDR3 length is 12 residues. This CDR3 reads CASSINFYEQYF. CDR3 DNA: TGTGCCAGTAGTATAAACTTCTACGAGCAGTACTTC.

The chain recombines TRBV10-3 with TRBJ1-1; unclear D gene. The germline gives CDR1 ENHRY, CDR2 SYGVKD. The CDR3 spans 12 residues. CDR3 amino acids: CATSTLNTEAFF. The CDR3 DNA reads TGTGCTACTTCCACTTTGAACACTGAAGCTTTCTTT.

The sample holds a few counts of this clone. The chain links TRBV10-3 to TRBJ1-2, with TRBD1 matching 10 bases. From germline, CDR1 is ENHRY and CDR2 SYGVKD. The CDR3 is made up of 17 amino acids. Germline trimming cut 5 bases from V and 8 bases from J; bases unmatched to any gene: 17. The CDR3 nucleotides read TGTGCCATCAGTCCAACGGGACAGGGACAGGGGATTCGAGGCTACACCTTC. It specifies CAISPTGQGQGIRGYTF.

V gene TRBV28 combines with J gene TRBJ1-5; no reliable D call. The CDR3 is 17 residues long. V was cut by 7 bases and J by 3 bases, with 22 bases left in between. Germline V gene lookup returns CDR1 MDHEN and CDR2 SYDVKM. Written as DNA, the CDR3 is TGTGCCAGCACCACAACTCGGGCAGCGGGTGTCAATCAGCCCCAGCATTTT. Its protein product is CASTTTRAAGVNQPQHF.

As to this clone: Mismatch with germline at one junction end may stem from a read error. The chain carries TRBV2 and TRBJ1-6, with D tentatively TRBD1 (6 bases). The CDR3 totals 15 residues. CDR1 and CDR2 (germline): SNHLY, FYNNEI. CDR3 DNA: TGTGCCAGCATCATAGGGGGGGGTAATAATTCACCCCTCAACTTT. The encoded protein is CASIIGGGNNSPLNF.

This chain links TRBV27 with TRBJ2-7; 7 positions match TRBD1. Germline CDR1 is MNHEY and CDR2 is SMNVEV (reference sequence). This CDR3 is 14 amino acids long. J lost 2 bases, V lost 3 bases, and 4 bases had no gene match. As DNA, the CDR3 is TGTGCCAGCAGTTTGAGGGGGCCTACCTACGAGCAGTACTTC. Its protein is CASSLRGPTYEQYF.

The genes are TRBV5-1 and TRBJ2-7; tentative D call: TRBD1 (6 bases). The CDR3 is 12 amino acids. V lost 4 bases and J lost 3, with 8 bases in between. Germline V lookup: CDR1 SGHRS, CDR2 YFSETQ. CDR3 amino acids: CASSPRGYEQYF. CDR3 nucleotides: TGCGCCAGCAGCCCCAGGGGCTACGAGCAGTACTTC.

The CDR3 sequence is CASSLFGSGGADTQYF. CDR3 nucleotide sequence: TGTGCCAGCAGCTTATTCGGTAGCGGGGGCGCAGATACGCAGTATTTT. The chain couples TRBV11-2 to TRBJ2-3; 9 bases align to TRBD2. The CDR3 length is 16 residues. Trimming cost V 2 bases and J 4 bases; bases outside gene matches: 7. The germline V gene has CDR1 SGHAT and CDR2 FQNNGV.

The chain employs TRBV6-5 and TRBJ1-5; TRBD1 aligns across 9 bases. Germline CDR1 is MNHEY and CDR2 is SVGAGI. Unmatched junction bases numbered 6, after V lost 5 bases and J lost 4 bases. The CDR3 consists of 15 residues. As DNA, the CDR3 is TGTGCCAGCAGTGCCGGGACAGGGATGAATCAGCCCCAGCATTTT. Residues: CASSAGTGMNQPQHF.

The chain uses TRBV19 and TRBJ2-5; D perhaps matches TRBD1 (6 bases). The CDR3 extends over 15 amino acids. The germline V and J ends were trimmed by 7 bases and 2 bases, with 17 bases remaining between them. CDR1 is LNHDA and CDR2 is SQIVND in the germline V gene (reference sequence). The CDR3 loop reads CASKGVGALQETQYF. The CDR3 DNA follows: TGTGCCAGTAAGGGGGTGGGAGCGCTTCAAGAGACCCAGTACTTC.

The J gene is TRBJ2-2, the V gene TRBV7-9, with D maybe TRBD2 (6 bases). Per germline, CDR1 SEHNR and CDR2 FQNEAQ (reference sequence). Trimming removed 6 bases from V and 1 base from J, with 18 bases in between. The CDR3 is made up of 17 amino acids. This chain's CDR3 is CASSFTPGTLNTGELFF. CDR3 bases: TGTGCCAGCAGTTTTACCCCCGGGACTCTGAACACCGGGGAGCTGTTTTTT.

J is TRBJ1-2 and V is TRBV14, with D uncertain. The CDR3 runs to 13 residues. CDR1 is SGHDN and CDR2 is FVKESK in the germline V gene. V lost 0 bases to trimming and J lost 5 bases, with 7 bases between them. The CDR3 DNA follows: TGTGCCAGCAGCCAAGACGCGGGGTATGGCTACACCTTC. Protein sequence: CASSQDAGYGYTF.

The chain is built from TRBV6-1 and TRBJ1-1, with D possibly being TRBD1 (6 bases). Germline loops: CDR1 MNHNS, CDR2 SASEGT. Trimming took off 4 bases at V and 5 bases at J, with 14 bases between the two ends. The CDR3 is 14 residues long. The CDR3 DNA is TGTGCCAGCAGTGGGGTGGGGGCTCGAACTGAAGCTTTCTTT. Amino acids: CASSGVGARTEAFF.

This rearrangement joins TRBV5-4 to TRBJ2-3; 7 bases agree with TRBD1. Trimming removed 5 bases from V and 0 bases from J; junction bases left unmatched: 3. CDR3 length equals 14 residues. The germline V gene encodes CDR1 SGHNT and CDR2 YYREEE (reference sequence). This CDR3 is CASRTGDSTDTQYF. The CDR3 DNA reads as TGTGCCAGCAGAACAGGGGATAGCACAGATACGCAGTATTTT.

The chain combines TRBV27 with TRBJ2-1, with 12 bases fitting TRBD2. V shed 2 bases, J shed 8 bases, and the junction held 4 bases outside the gene matches. The CDR3 contains 15 residues. Germline CDR1 reads MNHEY; CDR2 reads SMNVEV (reference sequence). The CDR3 region has the DNA TGTGCCAGCAGTTTACGACTAGCGGGGGTCGATGAGCAGTTCTTC. This translates into CASSLRLAGVDEQFF.

The rearrangement links TRBV9 to TRBJ2-1; TRBD2 matches 10 bases. This CDR3 contains 15 residues. CDR1 is SGDLS and CDR2 is YYNGEE in the germline V gene. V lost 2 bases, J lost 8 bases, and 7 bases stayed unmatched. CDR3 amino acids: CASSVSGGAFDEQFF. In DNA, the CDR3 is TGTGCCAGCAGCGTCAGCGGGGGGGCCTTTGATGAGCAGTTCTTC. Full variable domain (remainder filled in from reference TRBV9 and TRBJ2-1): DSGVTQTPKHLITATGQRVTLRCSPRSGDLSVYWYQQSLDQGLQFLIQYYNGEERAKGNILERFSAQQFPDLHSELNLSSLELGDSALYFCASSVSGGAFDEQFFGPGTRLTVL.